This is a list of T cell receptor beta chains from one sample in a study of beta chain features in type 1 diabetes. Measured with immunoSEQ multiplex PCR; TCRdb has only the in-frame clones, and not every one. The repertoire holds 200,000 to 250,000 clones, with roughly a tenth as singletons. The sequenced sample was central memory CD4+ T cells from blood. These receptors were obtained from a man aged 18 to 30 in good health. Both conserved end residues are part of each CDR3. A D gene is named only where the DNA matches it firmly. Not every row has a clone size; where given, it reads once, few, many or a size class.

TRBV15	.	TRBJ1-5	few	CATSRATPKPQHF	TGTGCCACCAGCAGAGCTACCCCCAAGCCCCAGCATTTT
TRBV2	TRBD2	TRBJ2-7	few	CASSEASSGRAYEQYF	TGTGCCAGCAGTGAAGCGAGCAGCGGGAGGGCCTACGAGCAGTACTTC
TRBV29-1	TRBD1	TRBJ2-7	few	CSVGLTGLRAYEQYF	TGCAGCGTGGGCCTGACAGGGCTGCGCGCTTACGAGCAGTACTTC
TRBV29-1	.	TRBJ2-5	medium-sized	CSVSPDSQETQYF	TGCAGCGTAAGTCCCGATTCTCAAGAGACCCAGTACTTC
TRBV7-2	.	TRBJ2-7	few	CASSTEQGDEQYF	TGTGCCAGCAGCACCGAACAAGGGGACGAGCAGTACTTC
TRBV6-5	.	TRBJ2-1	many	CASSYLGALFF	TGTGCCAGCAGTTATTTGGGGGCCCTGTTCTTC
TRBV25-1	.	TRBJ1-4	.	CASMDRTTNEKLFF	TGTGCCAGCATGGACAGAACAACTAATGAAAAACTGTTTTTT
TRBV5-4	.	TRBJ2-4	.	CASSLDVGRNIQYF	TGTGCCAGCAGCTTGGATGTGGGTAGAAACATTCAGTACTTC
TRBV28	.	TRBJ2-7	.	CASSLRLKGGSYEQYF	TGTGCCAGCAGTTTACGCCTCAAGGGGGGTTCCTACGAGCAGTACTTC
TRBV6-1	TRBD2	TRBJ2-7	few	CASLTRGGSYEQYF	TGTGCCAGCCTGACCCGGGGAGGGTCCTACGAGCAGTACTTC
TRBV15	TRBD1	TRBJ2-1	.	CATSRDLGQGRNEQFF	TGTGCCACCAGCAGAGATCTCGGACAGGGTCGGAATGAGCAGTTCTTC
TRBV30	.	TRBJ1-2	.	CAWRGNLRGYTF	TGTGCCTGGAGGGGGAACCTGCGGGGCTACACCTTC
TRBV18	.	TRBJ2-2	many	CASSPLSQANTGELFF	TGTGCCAGCTCACCACTGAGCCAGGCGAACACCGGGGAGCTGTTTTTT
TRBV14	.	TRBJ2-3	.	CASSQSPISTDTQYF	TGTGCCAGCAGCCAAAGTCCTATTAGCACAGATACGCAGTATTTT
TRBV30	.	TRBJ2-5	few	CAWSVRAETQYF	TGTGCCTGGAGTGTGAGGGCGGAGACCCAGTACTTC
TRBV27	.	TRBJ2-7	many	CASHSAGVTYEQYF	TGTGCCAGCCATTCGGCAGGGGTAACCTACGAGCAGTACTTC
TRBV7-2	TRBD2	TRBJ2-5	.	CASTEGLAGDIQYF	TGTGCCAGCACCGAGGGGCTAGCGGGAGATATCCAGTACTTC
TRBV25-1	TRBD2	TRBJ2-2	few	CASSGSGRTGELFF	TGTGCCAGCAGTGGTAGCGGGAGGACCGGGGAGCTGTTTTTT
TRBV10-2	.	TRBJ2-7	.	CASSLGGEQYF	TGCGCCAGCAGCTTAGGGGGCGAGCAGTACTTC
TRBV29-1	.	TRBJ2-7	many	CSGVGEVGEQYF	TGCAGCGGAGTTGGGGAAGTGGGCGAGCAGTACTTC
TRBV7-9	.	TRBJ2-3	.	CASSKGLSTDTQYF	TGTGCCAGCAGCAAAGGGCTTAGCACAGATACGCAGTATTTT
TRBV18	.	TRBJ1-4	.	CASSPDSYEKLFF	TGTGCCAGCTCACCGGACAGCTATGAAAAACTGTTTTTT
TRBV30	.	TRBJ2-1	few	CAWSVQYNEQFF	TGTGCCTGGAGTGTACAGTACAATGAGCAGTTCTTC
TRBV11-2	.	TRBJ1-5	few	CASSLTAPGQPQHF	TGTGCCAGCAGCTTAACGGCACCCGGTCAGCCCCAGCATTTT
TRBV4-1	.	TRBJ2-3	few	CASSQVWGQNTDTQYF	TGCGCCAGCAGCCAAGTTTGGGGACAAAACACAGATACGCAGTATTTT
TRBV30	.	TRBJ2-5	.	CAWSKRRETQYF	TGTGCCTGGAGTAAGCGGCGGGAGACCCAGTACTTC
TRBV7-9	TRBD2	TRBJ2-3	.	CASSPIAGAGGTDTQYF	TGTGCCAGCAGTCCGATCGCCGGGGCGGGAGGCACAGATACGCAGTATTTT
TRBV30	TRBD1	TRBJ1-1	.	CAWGQGARLTEAFF	TGTGCCTGGGGACAGGGGGCGCGGCTCACTGAAGCTTTCTTT